Shown below are 22 T cell receptor beta chains from a single sample sequenced in a study of blood T cell repertoires in COVID-19. Sequenced by immunoSEQ multiplex PCR; TCRdb stores in-frame clones only, minus some. The sample lists about 250,000 clones, around nine tenths occurring once. The specimen was peripheral blood. Every receptor here comes from a young man with acute or convalescent COVID-19.

The chain uses TRBV27 and TRBJ2-2, with TRBD2 matching 10 bases. The CDR3 extends over 17 amino acids. CDR1 and CDR2 (germline): MNHEY, SMNVEV (reference sequence). J gave up 2 bases and V 6 bases, and 9 bases lay outside the gene matches. The CDR3 DNA follows: TGTGCCAGCAGCCTAGCGGGGGAGGTCTCTAACACCGGGGAGCTGTTTTTT. This sequence encodes CASSLAGEVSNTGELFF.

The chain links TRBV11-3 to TRBJ2-2; 7 bases match TRBD2. The germline gives CDR1 SGHNT, CDR2 YENEEA. This CDR3 is built from 14 residues. V was pared by 11 bases and J by 2 bases, with 8 bases of the junction left unmatched. The CDR3 spells CAGEKRGNTGELFF. The CDR3 DNA reads as TGTGCCGGAGAAAAGCGGGGCAACACCGGGGAGCTGTTTTTT.

The chain combines TRBV7-3 with TRBJ2-7; 7 positions match TRBD1. The CDR3 covers 14 residues. CDR1 and CDR2 (germline): SGHTA, FQGTGA. Trimming cost V 5 bases and J 3 bases; bases outside gene matches: 7. The CDR3 protein is CASSRTGANYEQYF. For the CDR3, the DNA is TGTGCCAGCAGCCGAACAGGGGCAAACTACGAGCAGTACTTC.

This clone was seen only once. V is TRBV5-4 and J is TRBJ1-2, with TRBD1 as a possible D gene (5 bases). V lost 2 bases and J 6 bases, leaving 8 bases between the germline ends. The CDR3 sequence is 12 residues long. CDR1 SGHNT and CDR2 YYREEE come from the germline V gene (reference sequence). For the CDR3, the DNA is TGTGCCAGCAGCTTCTCGACAGATGGCTACACCTTC. This gives the protein CASSFSTDGYTF.

The chain combines TRBV5-1 with TRBJ1-2; maybe TRBD1 (6 bases). Trimming left V 4 bases short and J 2 bases short, with 12 bases between. The germline V gene encodes CDR1 SGHRS and CDR2 YFSETQ. CDR3 length: 14 amino acids. CDR3 sequence reads: CASSPPGQNYGYTF. The CDR3 coding sequence is TGCGCCAGCAGCCCCCCAGGACAGAACTATGGCTACACCTTC.

The chain uses TRBV28 and TRBJ2-5; 11 nucleotides match TRBD1. The V and J ends lost 8 bases and 1 base, in that order; junction bases with no gene match: 6. The CDR3 consists of 15 residues. Germline CDR1 MDHEN, CDR2 SYDVKM. CDR3 bases: TGTGCCAGCCGGTTGGACAGGGGGCCCCAAGAGACCCAGTACTTC. This encodes CASRLDRGPQETQYF.

The rearrangement links TRBV7-2 to TRBJ2-5; TRBD2 might be the D (6 bases). CDR3 length: 14 amino acids. Germline V gives CDR1 SGHTA, CDR2 FQGNSA. Trimming stripped 1 base from V and 5 bases from J, with 11 bases between. DNA for the CDR3: TGTGCCAGCAGCTTAGGCGGAGCGGGCGAGACCCAGTACTTC. Its translation is CASSLGGAGETQYF.

This sequence joins TRBV5-1 and TRBJ2-7; D unclear. The CDR3 loop spans 13 amino acids. Trimming shortened V by 1 base and J by 3 bases, and 8 bases separated the two germline ends. Germline values: CDR1 SGHRS, CDR2 YFSETQ. The CDR3 bases are TGCGCCAGCAGCTTGTACTTCAACTACGAGCAGTACTTC. This gives the protein CASSLYFNYEQYF.

V is TRBV24-1 and J is TRBJ1-2; no reliable D call. Per the germline V gene, CDR1 is KGHDR and CDR2 is SFDVKD. Trimming cost V 4 bases and J 2 bases, with 7 bases left between them. The CDR3 has 13 amino acids. The CDR3 loop reads CATSDPRNYGYTF. For the CDR3, the DNA is TGTGCCACCAGTGACCCCAGGAACTATGGCTACACCTTC.

This clone was seen a handful of times. The gene calls are TRBV5-1 and TRBJ2-3; 12 bases map to TRBD2. Trimming cost V 4 bases and J 0 bases; bases outside gene matches: 6. This CDR3 is built from 17 residues. Looked up from germline, CDR1 is SGHRS and CDR2 is YFSETQ. The CDR3 here is CASSLRTSGTSTDTQYF. DNA of the CDR3: TGCGCCAGCAGCCTGCGGACTAGCGGGACGAGCACAGATACGCAGTATTTT.

This clone was observed many times. The rearrangement links TRBV15 to TRBJ1-1; 7 nucleotides line up with TRBD1. V shed 5 bases, J shed 0 bases, and the junction held 6 bases outside the gene matches. CDR3 length: 15 residues. Germline V lookup: CDR1 LNHNV, CDR2 YYDKDF (reference sequence). The CDR3 sequence is CATSRGQYLNTEAFF. The CDR3 nucleotides read TGTGCCACCAGCCGGGGACAGTATTTGAACACTGAAGCTTTCTTT.

V usage is TRBV28 and J usage is TRBJ2-3; 7 nucleotides agree with TRBD2. Germline V gene sequence: CDR1 MDHEN, CDR2 SYDVKM. J lost 14 bases, V lost 10 bases, and 15 bases had no gene match. The CDR3 extends over 12 amino acids. CDR3 loop: CATQESGIGPYF. DNA of the CDR3: TGTGCCACTCAGGAGAGCGGGATAGGGCCGTATTTT.

In the case of this clone: At the DNA level, this CDR3 is encoded by other sequences in the same sample as well. J is TRBJ1-3 and V is TRBV3-1 (or the pseudogene TRBV3-2); D gene uncertain. CDR3 length equals 14 residues. V was pared by 0 bases and J by 0 bases, with 3 bases between. Germline V gene data show CDR1 as LGHDT and CDR2 as YNNKEL (reference sequence). The CDR3 DNA is TGTGCCAGCAGCCAAGACAGCTCTGGAAACACCATATATTTT. Translation: CASSQDSSGNTIYF.

The chain links TRBV30 to TRBJ2-2; TRBD1 matches at 7 bases. The CDR3 covers 13 residues. Germline CDR1 and CDR2: GTSNPN and SVGIG (reference sequence). V dropped 4 bases and J dropped 6; count of bases not matched to a gene: 5. The CDR3 loop is CAWTTGISGELFF. CDR3 nucleotide sequence: TGTGCCTGGACGACAGGGATATCCGGGGAGCTGTTTTTT. The whole variable domain, filled in from reference TRBV30 and TRBJ2-2, reads SQTIHQWPATLVQPVGSPLSLECTVEGTSNPNLYWYRQAAGRGLQLLFYSVGIGQISSEVPQNLSASRPQDRQFILSSKKLLLSDSGFYLCAWTTGISGELFFGEGSRLTVL.

This sequence joins TRBV4-1 and TRBJ1-4; perhaps TRBD1 as D (5 bases). The CDR3 covers 19 residues. From germline, CDR1 is MGHRA and CDR2 YSYEKL. V was cut by 1 base and J by 1 base, with 19 bases left in between. The CDR3 sequence: CASSQGSGRDRLTNEKLFF. The CDR3 DNA reads as TGCGCCAGCAGCCAAGGATCAGGCAGGGATCGGCTAACTAATGAAAAACTGTTTTTT.

This chain links TRBV7-9 with TRBJ1-1; D is unclear. With 0 bases removed from V and 2 bases from J, the gap between germline ends came to 7 bases. CDR3 size: 14 residues. Germline V lookup: CDR1 SEHNR, CDR2 FQNEAQ (reference sequence). This CDR3 reads CASSLAATNTEAFF. CDR3 coding DNA: TGTGCCAGCAGCTTAGCTGCAACAAACACTGAAGCTTTCTTT.

Concerning this clone: The same CDR3 can be traced to other DNA sequences in this sample. The J gene is TRBJ2-6, the V gene TRBV7-9, with D unclear. The CDR3 covers 16 residues. V was shortened by 1 base and J by 0 bases, with 7 bases between the two germline ends. CDR1 SEHNR and CDR2 FQNEAQ come from the germline V gene (reference sequence). The CDR3 sequence: CASSLGAGSGANVLTF. CDR3 DNA: TGTGCCAGCAGCTTAGGGGCAGGCTCTGGGGCCAACGTCCTGACTTTC.

This clone was seen more than once but under ten times. J is TRBJ2-2 and V is TRBV11-2, with TRBD2 identical over 9 bases. The CDR3 totals 19 residues. Germline CDR1 SGHAT, CDR2 FQNNGV. Trimming cost V 3 bases and J 0 bases; bases outside gene matches: 11. CDR3 bases: TGTGCCAGCAGCTTCCCCTTCGCTAGCGGGGATACGAACACCGGGGAGCTGTTTTTT. Its protein is CASSFPFASGDTNTGELFF.

The V call is TRBV9, the J call TRBJ1-6; 7 nucleotides line up with TRBD1. Germline V gives CDR1 SGDLS, CDR2 YYNGEE. The CDR3 covers 16 residues. J gave up 10 bases and V 0 bases, and 10 bases lay outside the gene matches. The CDR3 DNA reads as TGTGCCAGCAGCGTAGGCCAGGGGGTGAGAGAATCACCCCTCCACTTT. It codes for CASSVGQGVRESPLHF.

The gene calls are TRBV6-4 and TRBJ2-3; TRBD2 matches at 10 bases. The trim removed 3 bases at V and 4 bases at J, leaving 4 bases unmatched. Germline V gives CDR1 MRHNA, CDR2 SNTAGT. CDR3 length: 15 amino acids. This chain's CDR3 is CASSDLAGVPDTQYF. The CDR3 region has the DNA TGTGCCAGCAGTGATCTAGCGGGAGTCCCAGATACGCAGTATTTT.

This clone was recorded only once. The chain joins TRBV29-1 to TRBJ2-3; 8 bases are shared with TRBD1. From germline, CDR1 is SQVTM and CDR2 ANQGSEA. The V and J ends lost 5 bases and 4 bases, in that order; junction bases with no gene match: 11. The CDR3 is made up of 15 amino acids. CDR3 DNA sequence: TGCAGCGTTTCGACCGGGCAGGGGGCGTCAGATACGCAGTATTTT. It yields the protein CSVSTGQGASDTQYF.

The chain has TRBV7-6 and TRBJ1-3, with 7 bases identical to TRBD1. The CDR3 consists of 15 residues. Germline V gene data show CDR1 as SGHVS and CDR2 as FNYEAQ. V was clipped by 3 bases and J by 3 bases; unmatched bases: 5. The CDR3 region is CASSFTGTDGNTIYF. Written as DNA, the CDR3 is TGTGCCAGCAGCTTCACCGGGACAGATGGAAACACCATATATTTT.